These 21 T cell receptor beta chains originate from one sample sequenced in a study of shared clonotypes between healthy human individuals. Libraries were prepared by immunoSEQ multiplex PCR; TCRdb keeps only in-frame clonotypes and omits some of them. This sample has hundreds of thousands of clones, with 90% to 97% found just once. The naive CD8 population came from CD45RO-negative cells selected for CCR7, without terminally differentiated effector memory CD45RA+ cells. Sequenced material: naive CD8+ T cells sorted from blood. Receptors were obtained from a woman aged 25-40 years in good health.

This clone was observed once. This chain links TRBV7-3 with TRBJ2-7, with a possible D match to TRBD2 (6 bases). V lost 5 bases, J lost 8 bases, and 19 bases lay in between. Per germline, CDR1 SGHTA and CDR2 FQGTGA. CDR3 length equals 14 residues. CDR3 in DNA: TGTGCCAGCAGCCCGCGGGGCGGAGCGGGTAAGCAGTACTTC. It encodes CASSPRGGAGKQYF.

V and J are TRBV6-1 and TRBJ2-2, with a weak D call TRBD1 (6 bases). Trimming cost V 10 bases and J 4 bases, with 13 bases left between them. CDR3 length: 13 amino acids. Germline CDR1 is MNHNS and CDR2 is SASEGT. The CDR3 DNA is TGTGCCACCGTGGACAGATTCACCGGGGAGCTGTTTTTT. Translation gives CATVDRFTGELFF.

This clone appeared a single time. The chain uses TRBV19 and TRBJ2-7; tentatively, D is TRBD2 (6 bases). The germline V gene encodes CDR1 LNHDA and CDR2 SQIVND (reference sequence). The CDR3 sequence is 15 residues long. The V gene lost 4 bases and the J gene lost 6 bases, with 19 bases spanning the gap. CDR3 in amino acids: CASSSGANWYSEQYF. As DNA, the CDR3 is TGTGCCAGTAGTAGCGGGGCCAACTGGTACTCCGAGCAGTACTTC. Full variable domain (missing parts from reference TRBV19 and TRBJ2-7): DGGITQSPKYLFRKEGQNVTLSCEQNLNHDAMYWYRQDPGQGLRLIYYSQIVNDFQKGDIAEGYSVSREKKESFPLTVTSAQKNPTAFYLCASSSGANWYSEQYFGPGTRLTVT.

For the CDR3, the DNA is TGTGCCATCTCACAGGGGACACTTTACGAGCAGTACTTC. Translating it yields CAISQGTLYEQYF. The chain couples TRBV10-3 to TRBJ2-7; 7 bases match TRBD1. V shed 8 bases, J shed 4 bases, and the junction held 8 bases outside the gene matches. This CDR3 has 13 residues. The V gene's germline CDR1 is ENHRY and CDR2 SYGVKD.

The CDR3 bases are TGTGCCAGCAGTCGGGACAGGTTGGCGGACAATGAGCAGTTCTTC. This translates into CASSRDRLADNEQFF. V and J are TRBV28 and TRBJ2-1; 8 bases align to TRBD1. Germline CDR1 reads MDHEN; CDR2 reads SYDVKM. The ends lost 5 bases at V and 5 bases at J; junction bases unmatched: 8. The CDR3 is made up of 15 amino acids.

The J gene is TRBJ2-3, the V gene TRBV5-6; unclear D gene. The V gene's germline CDR1 is SGHDT and CDR2 YYEEEE. CDR3 length: 15 residues. Between the trimmed V and J ends, which lost 4 bases and 4 bases, there was a span of 16 bases. CDR3 nucleotides: TGTGCCAGCAGCCGATTTGACCACATGGCAGATACGCAGTATTTT. It is translated as CASSRFDHMADTQYF.

The chain recombines TRBV5-4 with TRBJ2-5, with D perhaps being TRBD1 or TRBD2 (6 bases each). V shed 5 bases and J shed 1 base, with 9 bases lying between them. Germline-derived CDR1 and CDR2 are SGHNT and YYREEE (reference sequence). This CDR3 comprises 13 residues. CDR3 protein: CASSGGPQETQYF. The DNA for the CDR3 is TGTGCCAGCAGTGGGGGGCCCCAAGAGACCCAGTACTTC.

V and J are TRBV11-2 and TRBJ2-7, with D unclear. V was trimmed by 1 base and J by 7 bases, leaving 11 bases between them. The CDR3 is made up of 13 amino acids. Germline CDR1 reads SGHAT; CDR2 reads FQNNGV. Here the CDR3 DNA reads TGTGCCAGCAGCTTAGTTGATTGGGGTGAGCAGTACTTC. Its protein product is CASSLVDWGEQYF. The complete variable domain, with remaining parts taken from reference TRBV11-2 and TRBJ2-7, reads EAGVAQSPRYKIIEKRQSVAFWCNPISGHATLYWYQQILGQGPKLLIQFQNNGVVDDSQLPKDRFSAERLKGVDSTLKIQPAKLEDSAVYLCASSLVDWGEQYFGPGTRLTVT.

The CDR3 loop reads CASSELLTSGVGTGELFF. DNA of the CDR3: TGTGCCAGCAGTGAGCTCCTAACTAGCGGGGTCGGGACCGGGGAGCTGTTTTTT. The chain employs TRBV27 and TRBJ2-2, with 10 bases fitting TRBD2. The V gene's germline CDR1 is MNHEY and CDR2 SMNVEV (reference sequence). The CDR3 contains 18 residues. The V gene end was trimmed by 5 bases and the J gene end by 5 bases; junction bases not matched to a gene: 14.

V gene TRBV7-3 combines with J gene TRBJ1-1, with a possible D match to TRBD1 (5 bases). This CDR3 contains 15 residues. CDR1 is SGHTA and CDR2 is FQGTGA in the germline V gene. V lost 1 base and J 1 base, leaving 10 bases between the germline ends. CDR3: CASSLIVRANTEAFF. As DNA, the CDR3 is TGTGCCAGCAGCTTAATTGTCAGGGCGAACACTGAAGCTTTCTTT. The variable domain in full, completed from reference TRBV7-3 and TRBJ1-1, reads GAGVSQTPSNKVTEKGKYVELRCDPISGHTALYWYRQSLGQGPEFLIYFQGTGAADDSGLPNDRFFAVRPEGSVSTLKIQRTERGDSAVYLCASSLIVRANTEAFFGQGTRLTVV.

The chain is built from TRBV28 and TRBJ2-5, with D hard to call. In germline, CDR1 is MDHEN, CDR2 SYDVKM. The length of the CDR3 is 16 residues. Trimming removed 7 bases at V and 2 bases at J, with 20 bases between. In DNA, the CDR3 is TGTGCCAGCAATAGACGGCAAGATAGGGCACAAGAGACCCAGTACTTC. Its translation: CASNRRQDRAQETQYF.

V usage is TRBV14 and J usage is TRBJ1-1, with D unclear. This CDR3 has 15 residues. Germline lookup yields CDR1 SGHDN and CDR2 FVKESK. V gave up 3 bases and J gave up 0 bases, with 11 bases separating them. CDR3 loop: CASSQYRTLNTEAFF. The CDR3 DNA reads as TGTGCCAGCAGCCAGTATCGGACGTTGAACACTGAAGCTTTCTTT.

V is TRBV28 and J is TRBJ2-7; TRBD2 is a possible D gene (6 bases). The CDR3 loop spans 12 amino acids. The germline V gene has CDR1 MDHEN and CDR2 SYDVKM. V gave up 5 bases and J gave up 2 bases, with 7 bases separating them. CDR3 in amino acids: CASSGGTYEQYF. CDR3 DNA: TGTGCCAGCAGTGGGGGGACCTACGAGCAGTACTTC.

The rearrangement joins TRBV10-2 to TRBJ2-1, with D unresolved. The CDR3 loop spans 14 amino acids. CDR1 and CDR2 (germline): WSHSY, SAAADI. V gave up 4 bases and J gave up 6 bases, with 13 bases separating them. The CDR3 region is CASSALVSGNEQFF. CDR3 nucleotides: TGCGCCAGCAGTGCTCTAGTATCGGGCAATGAGCAGTTCTTC.

The chain combines TRBV29-1 with TRBJ2-5; 7 bases are shared with TRBD2. In germline, CDR1 is SQVTM, CDR2 ANQGSEA. CDR3 size: 11 residues. V was pared by 8 bases and J by 5 bases, with 5 bases of the junction left unmatched. The CDR3 sequence is CSSSGAETQYF. Here the CDR3 DNA reads TGCAGCTCCAGCGGGGCGGAGACCCAGTACTTC.

The chain combines TRBV9 with TRBJ2-3; 7 bases are a match to TRBD2. The trim removed 7 bases at V and 4 bases at J, leaving 12 bases unmatched. CDR1 is SGDLS and CDR2 is YYNGEE in the germline V gene. CDR3 length equals 15 residues. For the CDR3, the DNA is TGTGCCAGCGGCATCGGCGGGAGAAGTGCAGATACGCAGTATTTT. Translating gives CASGIGGRSADTQYF.

This clone was observed a handful of times. The J gene is TRBJ1-1, the V gene TRBV29-1; a possible D gene is TRBD1 (5 bases). Germline V lookup: CDR1 SQVTM, CDR2 ANQGSEA. The ends were cut back, 6 bases at V and 2 bases at J, with 16 bases in the middle. The CDR3 sequence is 14 residues long. CDR3 DNA sequence: TGCAGCGTCGCCGGGACGGCCATCAACACTGAAGCTTTCTTT. Translating it yields CSVAGTAINTEAFF.

The J gene is TRBJ1-5, the V gene TRBV28, with D possibly being TRBD1 (5 bases). CDR3 length: 15 residues. The germline CDR1 and CDR2 sequences are MDHEN and SYDVKM. V was cut by 2 bases and J by 8 bases, with 16 bases left in between. The DNA for the CDR3 is TGTGCCAGCAGTTTAATTTCAGGGACCCGGGAGCCCCAGCATTTT. It translates to CASSLISGTREPQHF.

The rearrangement links TRBV25-1 to TRBJ1-2; no reliable D call. The CDR3 totals 13 residues. V dropped 6 bases and J dropped 7 bases, with 15 bases sitting between them. Germline V CDR1 and CDR2: MGHDK, SYGVNS. The CDR3 reads CASREGLNFGYTF. CDR3 DNA sequence: TGTGCCAGCAGAGAGGGCCTGAATTTTGGCTACACCTTC.

V and J are TRBV2 and TRBJ2-7, with TRBD1 identical over 8 bases. V shed 3 bases and J 4 bases; nucleotides not matched to a gene: 11. In germline, CDR1 is SNHLY, CDR2 FYNNEI. This CDR3 is 16 amino acids long. CDR3: CASSDIGQGARYEQYF. The CDR3 DNA is TGTGCCAGCAGTGACATCGGGCAGGGGGCGCGGTACGAGCAGTACTTC.

The chain recombines TRBV28 with TRBJ1-2; the D gene is possibly TRBD1 (5 bases). The CDR3 contains 14 residues. From germline, CDR1 is MDHEN and CDR2 SYDVKM. V was shortened by 4 bases and J by 0 bases, with 9 bases between the two germline ends. CDR3 sequence: CASSWDGANYGYTF. The CDR3 nucleotides are TGTGCCAGCAGTTGGGACGGTGCTAACTATGGCTACACCTTC.